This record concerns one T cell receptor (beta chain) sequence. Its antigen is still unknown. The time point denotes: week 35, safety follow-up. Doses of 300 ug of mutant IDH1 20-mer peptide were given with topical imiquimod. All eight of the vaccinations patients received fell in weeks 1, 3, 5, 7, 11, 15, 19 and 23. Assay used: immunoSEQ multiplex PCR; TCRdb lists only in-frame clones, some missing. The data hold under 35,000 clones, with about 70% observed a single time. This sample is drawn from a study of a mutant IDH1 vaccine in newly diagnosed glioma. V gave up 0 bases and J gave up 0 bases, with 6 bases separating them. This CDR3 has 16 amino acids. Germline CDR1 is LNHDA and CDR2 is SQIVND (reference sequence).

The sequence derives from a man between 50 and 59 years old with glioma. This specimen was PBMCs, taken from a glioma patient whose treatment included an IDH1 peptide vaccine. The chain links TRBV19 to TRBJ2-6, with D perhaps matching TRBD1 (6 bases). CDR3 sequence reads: CASSIDRGSGANVLTF. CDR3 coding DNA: TGTGCCAGTAGTATAGACAGGGGCTCTGGGGCCAACGTCCTGACTTTC. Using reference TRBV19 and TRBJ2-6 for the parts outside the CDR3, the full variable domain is DGGITQSPKYLFRKEGQNVTLSCEQNLNHDAMYWYRQDPGQGLRLIYYSQIVNDFQKGDIAEGYSVSREKKESFPLTVTSAQKNPTAFYLCASSIDRGSGANVLTFGAGSRLTVL.